This T cell receptor (beta chain) was sequenced for a study of T cell repertoires in cytomegalovirus infection. For the study at large: Both recently identified HLA-C-restricted and well-studied HLA-B-restricted CMV epitopes were used in the study. CMV infection together with matching HLA type was indicated by public TCR beta signatures.

MiXCR, applied by TCRdb to the reads, yields one record per CDR3 protein. The top ten hold around 13% of the sample, which has around 710,000 distinct CDR3 sequences, 25% to 35% seen once. Overall study results and limits: In two of eight donors, the top clonotype was HLA-C-restricted CMV-specific. Cumulative frequency (of public TCR beta family members) identified carriers of CMV plus the relevant HLA.

In its sample, this clonotype was seen a few times. What it binds is not known. Germline V CDR1 and CDR2: LNHDA, SQIVND (reference sequence). The V gene lost 4 bases and the J gene lost 6 bases, with 12 bases spanning the gap. The CDR3 runs 13 residues. V and J are TRBV19 and TRBJ1-1; tentatively, D is TRBD1 (6 bases). The specimen was cultured CD8+ T cells from PBMCs, collected from culture after CMV antigen stimulation. This receptor was taken from a human donor in good health (CMV status not recorded). Some clones in this sample may be carry-over from other donors' samples. This CDR3 reads CASSKRRGAEAFF. The CDR3 DNA sequence: TGTGCCAGTAGTAAGAGGAGGGGGGCTGAAGCTTTCTTT. The complete variable domain, with remaining parts taken from reference TRBV19 and TRBJ1-1, reads DGGITQSPKYLFRKEGQNVTLSCEQNLNHDAMYWYRQDPGQGLRLIYYSQIVNDFQKGDIAEGYSVSREKKESFPLTVTSAQKNPTAFYLCASSKRRGAEAFFGQGTRLTVV.